This T cell receptor beta chain was obtained from a study of blood T cell repertoires in COVID-19. Study-level background: Donors in the United States, Italy and Spain gave samples during acute or convalescent COVID-19. Sources were T cells, B-cell-depleted T cells, or PBMCs; the material itself was cDNA or gDNA.

In the original workflow: Reference gene primer amplification gave estimated nucleated cell counts. Using immunoSEQ multiplex PCR, the repertoire was profiled, and TCRdb retains in-frame clones only, with some absent. V and J calls and clone size are copied from that table; D and trimming were computed from the DNA. The data contain 100,000 or so clones, approximately 86% of them singletons. Germline-derived CDR1 and CDR2 are SGHTA and FQGTGA. This CDR3 is built from 16 residues. Trimming removed 4 bases from V and 1 base from J; junction bases left unmatched: 3. The source of this sequence is a man between 60 and 75 years old with acute or convalescent COVID-19. Material for sequencing was peripheral blood. The chain carries TRBV7-3 and TRBJ2-2; 10 positions agree with TRBD2. CDR3 sequence: CASSSGTSVNTGELFF. CDR3 coding DNA: TGTGCCAGCAGCTCCGGGACTAGCGTGAACACCGGGGAGCTGTTTTTT.